Each of the 32 T cell receptor beta chains below was sequenced from the same sample in a study of Ad26.COV2.S vaccination and SARS-CoV-2 variants. Specified treatment: around 19 received Ad26.COV2.S at low or high dose, single or two shots; several received placebo; per-sample allocation not given. Sampling occurred on day 63 after the first vaccine or placebo injection. The method was immunoSEQ multiplex PCR; TCRdb's version includes in-frame clones alone and lacks a portion of them. The sample shows hundreds of thousands of clones, 89% of them seen only once. The material sequenced was peripheral blood, taken in a trial of Ad26.COV2.S vaccine versus placebo. These receptor sequences come from a person between 18 and 60 years old who received the Ad26.COV2.S COVID-19 vaccine or a placebo.

The chain joins TRBV10-3 to TRBJ1-5, with D hard to call. The germline CDR1 and CDR2 sequences are ENHRY and SYGVKD. With 3 bases removed from V and 1 base from J, the gap between germline ends came to 1 base. The CDR3 spans 12 residues. CDR3 DNA: TGTGCCATCAGTGAAAGCAATCAGCCCCAGCATTTT. This codes for CAISESNQPQHF.

CDR3 nucleotide sequence: TGTGCCAGCAGTGACCTCGGCGCGGGCTCACCCCTCCACTTT. It yields the protein CASSDLGAGSPLHF. The V gene is TRBV2, the J gene TRBJ1-6; D call uncertain. The germline V and J ends were trimmed by 3 bases and 10 bases, with 13 bases remaining between them. The CDR3 length is 14 residues. The germline V gene encodes CDR1 SNHLY and CDR2 FYNNEI. Full variable domain (missing parts from reference TRBV2 and TRBJ1-6): EPEVTQTPSHQVTQMGQEVILRCVPISNHLYFYWYRQILGQKVEFLVSFYNNEISEKSEIFDDQFSVERPDGSNFTLKIRSTKLEDSAMYFCASSDLGAGSPLHFGNGTRLTVT.

V is TRBV7-9 and J is TRBJ1-6, with a tentative D call TRBD1 (5 bases). This CDR3 has 12 residues. V dropped 4 bases and J dropped 9 bases, with 7 bases sitting between them. Germline values: CDR1 SEHNR, CDR2 FQNEAQ (reference sequence). CDR3 region: CASSSRGSPLHF. The CDR3 DNA sequence: TGTGCCAGCAGCTCGAGGGGTTCACCCCTCCACTTT.

This clone was seen more than once but under ten times. The V call is TRBV5-1, the J call TRBJ1-2, with a weak D call TRBD1 (5 bases). Per the germline V gene, CDR1 is SGHRS and CDR2 is YFSETQ. The CDR3 runs 14 residues. V shed 0 bases and J shed 3 bases, with 9 bases lying between them. This CDR3 is CASSLGAGYYGYTF. The CDR3 DNA follows: TGCGCCAGCAGCTTGGGAGCAGGGTACTATGGCTACACCTTC. Together with reference TRBV5-1 and TRBJ1-2, the CDR3 gives the full variable domain: KAGVTQTPRYLIKTRGQQVTLSCSPISGHRSVSWYQQTPGQGLQFLFEYFSETQRNKGNFPGRFSGRQFSNSRSEMNVSTLELGDSALYLCASSLGAGYYGYTFGSGTRLTVV.

The chain uses TRBV6-5 and TRBJ1-6; D call uncertain. Germline CDR1 and CDR2: MNHEY and SVGAGI. The CDR3 contains 11 residues. Trimming took off 7 bases at V and 7 bases at J, with 5 bases between the two ends. The CDR3 region has the DNA TGTGCCAGCATGCGGAATTCACCCCTCCACTTT. This translates into CASMRNSPLHF.

The chain uses TRBV29-1 and TRBJ1-4, with a tentative D call TRBD1 (5 bases). Germline-derived CDR1 and CDR2 are SQVTM and ANQGSEA. The CDR3 contains 13 residues. Between the trimmed V and J ends, which lost 6 bases and 8 bases, there was a span of 16 bases. The CDR3 region is CSVPGTEDEKLFF. As DNA, the CDR3 is TGCAGCGTCCCCGGGACTGAAGACGAAAAACTGTTTTTT.

The chain links TRBV13 to TRBJ2-7, with a weak D call TRBD1 (6 bases). V lost 3 bases and J lost 3, with 9 bases in between. CDR3 length: 13 residues. The germline V gene has CDR1 PRHDT and CDR2 FYEKMQ (reference sequence). CDR3 sequence: CASSFARGYEQYF. The CDR3 nucleotides read TGTGCCAGCAGCTTCGCCAGGGGCTACGAGCAGTACTTC.

The chain uses TRBV10-3 and TRBJ2-2, with D possibly being TRBD1 or TRBD2 (5 bases each). The CDR3 runs to 15 residues. CDR1 is ENHRY and CDR2 is SYGVKD in the germline V gene. The V end was cut by 3 bases, the J end by 4 bases, with 12 bases between. CDR3 nucleotides: TGTGCCATCAGTGATTTGTCCGGGACCACCGGGGAGCTGTTTTTT. It specifies CAISDLSGTTGELFF.

This clone appeared once. This rearrangement joins TRBV4-2 to TRBJ2-1; TRBD1 is a possible D gene (6 bases). The germline gives CDR1 LGHNA, CDR2 YNFKEQ. V was pared by 1 base and J by 6 bases, with 13 bases between. The CDR3 totals 15 residues. CDR3 protein: CASSQGTASINEQFF. The DNA for the CDR3 is TGTGCCAGCAGCCAAGGGACAGCCTCCATCAATGAGCAGTTCTTC.

The rearrangement uses TRBV7-9 and TRBJ2-1; TRBD1 aligns across 7 bases. V lost 5 bases to trimming and J lost 0 bases; unmatched junction nucleotides: 4. The CDR3 is made up of 15 amino acids. Germline V gives CDR1 SEHNR, CDR2 FQNEAQ (reference sequence). CDR3 coding DNA: TGTGCCAGCAGCAAACAGGGGTTCTCCTACAATGAGCAGTTCTTC. This encodes CASSKQGFSYNEQFF.

The chain links TRBV5-1 to TRBJ2-1; D gene unclear. The CDR3 totals 15 residues. Trimming took 0 bases from V and 0 from J, leaving 7 bases between them. CDR1 is SGHRS and CDR2 is YFSETQ in the germline V gene. For the CDR3, the DNA is TGCGCCAGCAGCTTGGGTTATAGCTCCTACAATGAGCAGTTCTTC. Protein: CASSLGYSSYNEQFF.

The chain employs TRBV4-3 and TRBJ1-6; D remains unclear. Deletions cut 0 bases from V and 5 bases from J, with 5 bases between. CDR3 length: 14 residues. Germline CDR1 reads LGHNA; CDR2 reads YSLEER. The CDR3 sequence: CASSQEGNNSPLHF. The CDR3 DNA sequence: TGCGCCAGCAGCCAAGAGGGAAATAATTCACCCCTCCACTTT.

With regard to this clone: One junction end does not reproduce the germline sequence, and a read error may be involved. The chain joins TRBV6-4 to TRBJ2-2; TRBD2 matches at 8 bases. The germline CDR1 and CDR2 sequences are MRHNA and SNTAGT. This CDR3 contains 16 residues. The CDR3 is CASSVFGGGNAGELFF. CDR3 coding DNA: TGTGCCAGCAGTGTCTTCGGCGGGGGGAACGCCGGGGAGCTGTTTTTT.

This CDR3 is CASSFVAYGYTF. Written as DNA, the CDR3 is TGTGCCAGCAGTTTTGTAGCGTATGGCTACACCTTC. The rearrangement joins TRBV12-3 or TRBV12-4 to TRBJ1-2; D uncertain. The CDR3 sequence is 12 residues long. Trimming pared 3 bases from V and 5 bases from J, leaving 7 bases between.

Notes on this clone: In the same sample, other DNA sequences code for this CDR3. The CDR3, as DNA: TGTGCCAGCAGCTCGGGACAGGGGTATGGCTACACCTTC. Protein product: CASSSGQGYGYTF. The chain links TRBV7-2 to TRBJ1-2; TRBD1 agrees at 10 bases. The CDR3 extends over 13 amino acids. Trimming removed 4 bases from V and 5 bases from J; junction bases left unmatched: 1. CDR1 is SGHTA and CDR2 is FQGNSA in the germline V gene.

This chain uses TRBV7-6 with TRBJ2-3; TRBD2 agrees at 7 bases. Germline V CDR1 and CDR2: SGHVS, FNYEAQ. The length of the CDR3 is 16 residues. After removal of 5 bases from V and 0 bases from J, the junction contained 8 bases not matched to a gene. CDR3 sequence (DNA): TGTGCCAGCAGCCCCTGGGAGGGACTAAGCACAGATACGCAGTATTTT. Its protein is CASSPWEGLSTDTQYF.

The chain employs TRBV11-2 and TRBJ1-2; D might be TRBD1 (6 bases). The V end lost 2 bases, the J end lost 11 bases, and 18 bases lay between the germline ends. The CDR3 has 14 residues. Germline CDR1 is SGHAT and CDR2 is FQNNGV. The CDR3 nucleotides are TGTGCCAGCAGCTTAAATAATGCCCAGGGGAAATACACCTTC. It encodes CASSLNNAQGKYTF.

The V call is TRBV2, the J call TRBJ2-1, with TRBD1 matching over 7 bases. V shed 8 bases, J shed 1 base, and the junction held 5 bases outside the gene matches. The CDR3 is 14 amino acids. CDR1 and CDR2 from the germline V gene are SNHLY and FYNNEI. The CDR3, as DNA: TGTGCCAGCCATGACAGGGTTTCCTACAATGAGCAGTTCTTC. Protein product: CASHDRVSYNEQFF. Supplemented by reference TRBV2 and TRBJ2-1, the full variable domain reads EPEVTQTPSHQVTQMGQEVILRCVPISNHLYFYWYRQILGQKVEFLVSFYNNEISEKSEIFDDQFSVERPDGSNFTLKIRSTKLEDSAMYFCASHDRVSYNEQFFGPGTRLTVL.

This clone was counted between two and nine times. V and J are TRBV2 and TRBJ1-1; TRBD1 might be the D (6 bases). The CDR3 runs 12 residues. Germline V CDR1 and CDR2: SNHLY, FYNNEI. V lost 7 bases and J 10 bases, leaving 16 bases between the germline ends. For the CDR3, the DNA is TGTGCCAGCAACCGGGACAAGGGAAGAGCTTTCTTT. This sequence encodes CASNRDKGRAFF. The entire variable domain, with the rest obtained from reference TRBV2 and TRBJ1-1, is as follows: EPEVTQTPSHQVTQMGQEVILRCVPISNHLYFYWYRQILGQKVEFLVSFYNNEISEKSEIFDDQFSVERPDGSNFTLKIRSTKLEDSAMYFCASNRDKGRAFFGQGTRLTVV.

The chain is built from TRBV6-2 or TRBV6-3 and TRBJ1-1; unclear D gene. V shed 6 bases and J shed 2 bases, with 10 bases lying between them. The CDR3 consists of 13 residues. The germline gives CDR1 MNHEY, CDR2 SVGEGT. The CDR3 nucleotides are TGTGCCAGCAGCAAACGGGATAACACTGAAGCTTTCTTT. Its translation is CASSKRDNTEAFF.

The chain uses TRBV7-9 and TRBJ1-2; D ambiguous. V was cut by 0 bases and J by 6 bases, with 5 bases left in between. The CDR3 spans 12 residues. Germline V gives CDR1 SEHNR, CDR2 FQNEAQ (reference sequence). CDR3: CASSLAANGYTF. CDR3 in DNA: TGTGCCAGCAGCTTAGCGGCTAATGGCTACACCTTC.

This clone was detected a few times. The CDR3 DNA reads TGTGCCAGCAACCTCGGGGGCGGCGAAAACACCATATATTTT. It yields the protein CASNLGGGENTIYF. The chain couples TRBV7-9 to TRBJ1-3; possible D gene TRBD1, 6 bases. Germline assignment: CDR1 SEHNR and CDR2 FQNEAQ (reference sequence). This CDR3 contains 14 residues. V was pared by 7 bases and J by 6 bases, with 16 bases between. The full variable domain, in which reference TRBV7-9 and TRBJ1-3 provide the parts outside the CDR3, is DTGVSQNPRHKITKRGQNVTFRCDPISEHNRLYWYRQTLGQGPEFLTYFQNEAQLEKSRLLSDRFSAERPKGSFSTLEIQRTEQGDSAMYLCASNLGGGENTIYFGEGSWLTVV.

The CDR3 is CASSQGSGYGYTF. CDR3 nucleotides: TGTGCCAGCAGCCAGGGATCGGGCTATGGCTACACCTTC. The gene calls are TRBV7-2 and TRBJ1-2, with a possible D match to TRBD1 (5 bases). This CDR3 region has 13 residues. The germline CDR1 and CDR2 sequences are SGHTA and FQGNSA. V was clipped by 5 bases and J by 4 bases, with 11 bases between them.

This chain joins TRBV10-2 and TRBJ1-1; 8 bases map to TRBD1. CDR1 and CDR2 from the germline V gene are WSHSY and SAAADI. Trimming removed 10 bases from V and 0 bases from J; junction bases left unmatched: 7. This CDR3 has 14 residues. The chain's CDR3 is CATAGTGLNTEAFF. The CDR3 DNA is TGCGCCACCGCCGGGACAGGACTGAACACTGAAGCTTTCTTT.

The chain has TRBV29-1 and TRBJ2-3, with 7 bases identical to TRBD2. In germline, CDR1 is SQVTM, CDR2 ANQGSEA. V lost 4 bases to trimming and J lost 5 bases; unmatched junction nucleotides: 6. The length of the CDR3 is 13 residues. The CDR3, as DNA: TGCAGCGTTGGACGGGGGGAGGTAGATACGCAGTATTTT. It translates to CSVGRGEVDTQYF.

The chain uses TRBV7-3 and TRBJ1-6; D is ambiguous. The CDR3 runs to 14 residues. The V gene lost 1 base and the J gene lost 6 bases, with 7 bases spanning the gap. The germline CDR1 and CDR2 sequences are SGHTA and FQGTGA. In DNA form, the CDR3 reads TGTGCCAGCAGCTTAAAAGGGTTTAATTCACCCCTCCACTTT. It translates to CASSLKGFNSPLHF.

The chain links TRBV9 to TRBJ2-3; D possibly uses TRBD1 or TRBD2 (6 bases each). This CDR3 is built from 17 residues. The germline V and J ends were trimmed by 1 base and 2 bases, with 17 bases remaining between them. The germline V gene has CDR1 SGDLS and CDR2 YYNGEE. The CDR3 spells CASSVSGGGGVTDTQYF. Written as DNA, the CDR3 is TGTGCCAGCAGCGTAAGCGGAGGGGGAGGCGTCACAGATACGCAGTATTTT.

The chain recombines TRBV5-1 with TRBJ2-1; no firm D call. The CDR3 totals 14 residues. CDR1 is SGHRS, CDR2 YFSETQ, per germline. Between the trimmed V and J ends, which lost 1 base and 8 bases, there was a span of 13 bases. CDR3 amino acids: CASSLSAPGYEQFF. For the CDR3, the DNA is TGCGCCAGCAGCTTGTCAGCCCCTGGATATGAGCAGTTCTTC.

This sequence joins TRBV21-1 and TRBJ1-1; the D call in the table, TRBD1, was not verified against the DNA. TRBV21-1 is a listed pseudogene. CDR3 length: 14 residues. The chain's CDR3 is CASTTTPTNTEAFF. CDR3 coding DNA: TGTGCCAGCACCACGACACCAACGAACACTGAAGCTTTCTTT.

V usage is TRBV3-1 (or the pseudogene TRBV3-2) and J usage is TRBJ1-1; maybe TRBD1 (5 bases). The V gene lost 2 bases and the J gene lost 2 bases, with 12 bases spanning the gap. This CDR3 has 15 amino acids. In germline, CDR1 is LGHDT, CDR2 YNNKEL (reference sequence). CDR3 coding DNA: TGTGCCAGCAGCCAATACAAGACAGCAAACACTGAAGCTTTCTTT. Its translation: CASSQYKTANTEAFF.

The chain uses TRBV7-9 and TRBJ2-1, with 8 positions matching TRBD2. V shed 4 bases and J 2 bases; nucleotides not matched to a gene: 7. CDR3 length: 16 amino acids. Germline values: CDR1 SEHNR, CDR2 FQNEAQ (reference sequence). The CDR3 here is CASSYRLAYTYNEQFF. In DNA form, the CDR3 reads TGTGCCAGCAGCTACCGACTAGCGTACACCTACAATGAGCAGTTCTTC.

The rearrangement joins TRBV9 to TRBJ1-4, with 10 bases aligning to TRBD1. Germline assignment: CDR1 SGDLS and CDR2 YYNGEE. This CDR3 contains 14 residues. V gave up 4 bases and J gave up 4 bases; unmatched junction bases: 1. This CDR3 reads CASSRDRGNEKLFF. For the CDR3, the DNA is TGTGCCAGCAGCCGGGACAGGGGTAATGAAAAACTGTTTTTT.